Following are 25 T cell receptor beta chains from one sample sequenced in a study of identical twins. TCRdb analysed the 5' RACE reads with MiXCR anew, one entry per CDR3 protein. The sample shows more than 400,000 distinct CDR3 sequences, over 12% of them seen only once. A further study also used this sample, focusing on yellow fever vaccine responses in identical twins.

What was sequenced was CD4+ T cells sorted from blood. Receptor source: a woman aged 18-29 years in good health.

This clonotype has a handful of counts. For the CDR3, the DNA is TGTGCCAGCAGCCAAGGATTAGCGGGGACGCTTCCCCAGTACTTC. Translating gives CASSQGLAGTLPQYF. The chain has TRBV4-2 and TRBJ2-4; 8 nucleotides agree with TRBD2. Unmatched junction bases numbered 12, after V lost 1 base and J lost 13 bases. Germline assignment: CDR1 LGHNA and CDR2 YNFKEQ. CDR3 size: 15 residues.

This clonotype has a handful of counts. CDR3 nucleotide sequence: TGTGCCAGCAGGTGGGACTTCGGCCCGAACACTGAAGCTTTCTTT. Protein sequence: CASRWDFGPNTEAFF. V usage is TRBV12-3 or TRBV12-4 and J usage is TRBJ1-1; D is possibly TRBD1 (5 bases). Between the trimmed V and J ends, which lost 6 bases and 1 base, there was a span of 15 bases. There are 15 residues in the CDR3.

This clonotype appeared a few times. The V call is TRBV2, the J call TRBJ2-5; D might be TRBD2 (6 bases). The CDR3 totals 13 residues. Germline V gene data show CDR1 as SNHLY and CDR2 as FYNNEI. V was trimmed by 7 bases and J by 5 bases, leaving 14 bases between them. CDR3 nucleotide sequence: TGTGCCAGCACAACCAGGGCGGGGGAGACCCAGTACTTC. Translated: CASTTRAGETQYF.

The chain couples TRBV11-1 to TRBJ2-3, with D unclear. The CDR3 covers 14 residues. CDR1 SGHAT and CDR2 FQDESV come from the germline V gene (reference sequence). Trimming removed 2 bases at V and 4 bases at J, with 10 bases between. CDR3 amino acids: CASSLIFPSDTQYF. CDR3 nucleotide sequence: TGTGCCAGCAGCTTAATCTTCCCTTCAGATACGCAGTATTTT.

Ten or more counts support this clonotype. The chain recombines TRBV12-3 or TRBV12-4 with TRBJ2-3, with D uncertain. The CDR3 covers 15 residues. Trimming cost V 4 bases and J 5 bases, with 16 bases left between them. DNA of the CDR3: TGTGCCAGCAGTTCCAACACACCCGTCGGAGATACGCAGTATTTT. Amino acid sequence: CASSSNTPVGDTQYF.

The chain's CDR3 is CAISDGGKSYNSPLHF. DNA of the CDR3: TGTGCCATCAGTGACGGCGGAAAGTCCTATAATTCACCCCTCCACTTT. The chain combines TRBV10-3 with TRBJ1-6; D not resolved. This CDR3 spans 16 amino acids. V was clipped by 3 bases and J by 1 base, with 10 bases between them. Germline CDR1 is ENHRY and CDR2 is SYGVKD.

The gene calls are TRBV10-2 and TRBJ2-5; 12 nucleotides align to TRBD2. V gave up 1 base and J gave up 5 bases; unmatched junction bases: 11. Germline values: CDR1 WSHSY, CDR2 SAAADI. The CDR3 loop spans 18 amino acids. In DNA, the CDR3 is TGCGCCAGCAGTGAGTTTGCGACTAGCGGGGGACGTGGGGAGACCCAGTACTTC. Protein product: CASSEFATSGGRGETQYF.

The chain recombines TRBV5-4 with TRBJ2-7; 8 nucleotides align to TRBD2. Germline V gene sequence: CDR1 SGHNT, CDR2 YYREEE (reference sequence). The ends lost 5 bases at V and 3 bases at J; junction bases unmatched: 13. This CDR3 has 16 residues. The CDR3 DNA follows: TGTGCCAGCAGTCCCGGGATAGCGGGGAAGCTCTACGAGCAGTACTTC. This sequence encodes CASSPGIAGKLYEQYF.

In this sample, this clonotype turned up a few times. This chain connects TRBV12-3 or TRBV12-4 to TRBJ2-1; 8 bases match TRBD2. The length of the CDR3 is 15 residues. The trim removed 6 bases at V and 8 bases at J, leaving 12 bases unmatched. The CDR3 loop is CASRDPAGGFDEQFF. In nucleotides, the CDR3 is TGTGCCAGCAGGGACCCGGCGGGAGGATTCGATGAGCAGTTCTTC.

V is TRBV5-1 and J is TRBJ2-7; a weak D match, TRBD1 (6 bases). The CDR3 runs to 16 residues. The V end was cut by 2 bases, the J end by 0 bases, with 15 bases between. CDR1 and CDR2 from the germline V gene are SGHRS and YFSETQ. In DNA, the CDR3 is TGCGCCAGCAGCTTTGGCAGGGGCTCGAGCTCCTACGAGCAGTACTTC. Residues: CASSFGRGSSSYEQYF.

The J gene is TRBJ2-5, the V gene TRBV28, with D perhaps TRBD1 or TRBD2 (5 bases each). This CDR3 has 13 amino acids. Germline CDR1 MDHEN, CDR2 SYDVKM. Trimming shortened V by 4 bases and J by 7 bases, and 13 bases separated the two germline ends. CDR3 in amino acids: CASSSLGRWTQYF. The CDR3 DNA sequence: TGTGCCAGCAGTTCCCTGGGACGTTGGACCCAGTACTTC.

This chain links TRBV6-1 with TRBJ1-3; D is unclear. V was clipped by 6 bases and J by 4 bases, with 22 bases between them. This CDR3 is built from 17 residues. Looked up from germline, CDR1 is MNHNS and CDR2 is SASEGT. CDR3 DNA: TGTGCCAGCAGCCAAGTCCATGGGGTATTCTCGGGAAACACCATATATTTT. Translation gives CASSQVHGVFSGNTIYF.

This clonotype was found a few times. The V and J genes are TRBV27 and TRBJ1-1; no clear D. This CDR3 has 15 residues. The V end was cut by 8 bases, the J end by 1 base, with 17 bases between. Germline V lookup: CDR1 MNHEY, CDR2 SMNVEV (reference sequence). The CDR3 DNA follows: TGTGCCAGCGCCGCCGAACGCTGGAGGAACACTGAAGCTTTCTTT. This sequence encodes CASAAERWRNTEAFF.

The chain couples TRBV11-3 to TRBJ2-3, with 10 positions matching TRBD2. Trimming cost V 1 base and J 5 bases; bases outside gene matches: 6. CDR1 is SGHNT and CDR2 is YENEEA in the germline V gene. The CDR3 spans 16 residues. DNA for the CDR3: TGTGCCAGCAGCTTAGTGTCTAGCGGGAGAGAAGATACGCAGTATTTT. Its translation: CASSLVSSGREDTQYF.

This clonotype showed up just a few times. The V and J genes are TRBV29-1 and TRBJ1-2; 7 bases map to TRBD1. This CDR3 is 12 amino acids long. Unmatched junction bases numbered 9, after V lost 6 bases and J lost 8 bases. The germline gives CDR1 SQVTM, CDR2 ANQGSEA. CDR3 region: CSVEQGLGGYTF. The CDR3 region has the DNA TGCAGCGTCGAACAGGGGCTCGGGGGCTACACCTTC.

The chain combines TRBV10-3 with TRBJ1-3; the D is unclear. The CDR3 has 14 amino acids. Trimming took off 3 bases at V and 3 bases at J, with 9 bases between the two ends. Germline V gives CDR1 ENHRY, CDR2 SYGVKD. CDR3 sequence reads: CAISDWASGNTIYF. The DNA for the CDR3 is TGTGCCATCAGTGATTGGGCTAGTGGAAACACCATATATTTT.

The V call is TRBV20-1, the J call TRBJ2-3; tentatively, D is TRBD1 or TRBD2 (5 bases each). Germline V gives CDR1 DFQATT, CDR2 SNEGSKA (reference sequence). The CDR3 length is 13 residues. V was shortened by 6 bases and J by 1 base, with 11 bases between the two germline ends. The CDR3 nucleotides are TGCAGTGCCGGGACCGACGGCACAGATACGCAGTATTTT. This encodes CSAGTDGTDTQYF.

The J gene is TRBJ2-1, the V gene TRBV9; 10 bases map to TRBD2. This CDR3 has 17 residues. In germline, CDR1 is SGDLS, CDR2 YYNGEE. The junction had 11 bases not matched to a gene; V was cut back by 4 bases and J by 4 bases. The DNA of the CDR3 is TGTGCCAGCAGCCAGGGCCCCATAGCGGGAGGATACAATGAGCAGTTCTTC. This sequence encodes CASSQGPIAGGYNEQFF.

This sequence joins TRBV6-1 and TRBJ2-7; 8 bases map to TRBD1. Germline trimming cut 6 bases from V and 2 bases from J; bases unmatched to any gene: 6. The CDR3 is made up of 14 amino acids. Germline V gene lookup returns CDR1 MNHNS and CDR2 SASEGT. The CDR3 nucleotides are TGTGCCAGCAGAAGGGACAGGCCTCCCTACGAGCAGTACTTC. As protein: CASRRDRPPYEQYF.

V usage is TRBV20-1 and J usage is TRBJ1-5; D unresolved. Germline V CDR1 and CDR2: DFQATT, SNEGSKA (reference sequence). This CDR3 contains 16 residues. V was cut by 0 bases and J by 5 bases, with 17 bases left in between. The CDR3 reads CSARDRAPTMDQPQHF. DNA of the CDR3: TGCAGTGCTAGAGATCGAGCCCCTACGATGGATCAGCCCCAGCATTTT.

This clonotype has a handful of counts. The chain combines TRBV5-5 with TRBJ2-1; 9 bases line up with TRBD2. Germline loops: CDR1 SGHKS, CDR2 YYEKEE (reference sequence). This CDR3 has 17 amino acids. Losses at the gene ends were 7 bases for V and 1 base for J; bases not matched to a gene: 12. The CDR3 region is CASLPNSGSLSYNEQFF. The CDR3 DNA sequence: TGTGCCAGCCTTCCAAATAGCGGGAGCCTGTCCTACAATGAGCAGTTCTTC. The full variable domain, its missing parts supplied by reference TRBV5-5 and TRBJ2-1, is DAGVTQSPTHLIKTRGQQVTLRCSPISGHKSVSWYQQVLGQGPQFIFQYYEKEERGRGNFPDRFSARQFPNYSSELNVNALLLGDSALYLCASLPNSGSLSYNEQFFGPGTRLTVL.

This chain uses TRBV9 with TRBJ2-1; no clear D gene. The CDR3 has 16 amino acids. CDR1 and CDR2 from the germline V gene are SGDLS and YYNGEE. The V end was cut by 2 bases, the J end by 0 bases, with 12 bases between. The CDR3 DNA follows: TGTGCCAGCAGCGTTCGTCAGGCGAGCTCCTACAATGAGCAGTTCTTC. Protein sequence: CASSVRQASSYNEQFF.

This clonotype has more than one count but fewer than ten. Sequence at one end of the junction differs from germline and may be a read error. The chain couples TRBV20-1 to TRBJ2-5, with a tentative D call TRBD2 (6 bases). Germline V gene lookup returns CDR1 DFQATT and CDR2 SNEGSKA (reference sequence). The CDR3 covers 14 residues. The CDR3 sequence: CSDRGTSRKETQYF. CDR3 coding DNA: TGCAGTGATAGAGGAACTAGCAGGAAGGAGACCCAGTACTTC.

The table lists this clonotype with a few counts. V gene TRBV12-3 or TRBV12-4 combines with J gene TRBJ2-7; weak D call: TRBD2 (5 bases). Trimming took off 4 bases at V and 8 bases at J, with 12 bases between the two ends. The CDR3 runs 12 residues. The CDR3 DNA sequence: TGTGCCAGCAGTTACCCTTCGGGGAAGCAGTACGTC. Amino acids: CASSYPSGKQYV.

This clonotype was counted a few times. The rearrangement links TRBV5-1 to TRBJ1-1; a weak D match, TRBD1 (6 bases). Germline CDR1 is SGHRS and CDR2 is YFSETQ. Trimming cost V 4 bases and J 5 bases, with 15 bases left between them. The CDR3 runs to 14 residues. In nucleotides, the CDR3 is TGCGCCAGCAGCACAGGGCTCCCAGGTACTGAAGCTTTCTTT. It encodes CASSTGLPGTEAFF.